Described below is a single TCR beta chain sequence and its context. Its antigen is as yet unknown. The entry originates in a study of PD-1 blockade in classical Hodgkin lymphoma. Study-level findings and limits: Patients who responded completely had about the same baseline diversity as newly diagnosed patients.

Every patient relapsed after autologous stem cell transplantation, and brentuximab vedotin exposure varied. The protocol was immunoSEQ multiplex PCR, while the TCRdb copy is restricted to in-frame clones and leaves out a portion. This sample carries approximately 100,000 clones, approximately 90% of them seen once, and the ten largest clones take around 6.6%. The germline V gene encodes CDR1 ENHRY and CDR2 SYGVKD. V dropped 4 bases and J dropped 3; count of bases not matched to a gene: 5. The CDR3 length is 14 residues. The rearrangement uses TRBV10-3 and TRBJ1-1, with 7 bases matching TRBD1. The receptor comes from a human donor with classical Hodgkin lymphoma. The material was peripheral blood mononuclear cells (PBMCs), obtained before the second cycle of nivolumab. The CDR3 is CAISANTGDTEAFF. CDR3 nucleotide sequence: TGTGCCATCAGTGCAAATACAGGGGACACTGAAGCTTTCTTT.